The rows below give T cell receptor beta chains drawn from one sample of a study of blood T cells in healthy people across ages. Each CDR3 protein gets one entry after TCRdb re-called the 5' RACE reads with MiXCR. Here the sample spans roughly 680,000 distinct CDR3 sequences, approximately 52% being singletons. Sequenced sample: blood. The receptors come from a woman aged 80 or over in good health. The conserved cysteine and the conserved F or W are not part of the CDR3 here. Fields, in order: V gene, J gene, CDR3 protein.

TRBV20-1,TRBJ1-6,SAGGRGGFGSPLH
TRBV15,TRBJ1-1,ATGRDGAAEAF
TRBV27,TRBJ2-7,ASSLSGQGVLEQY
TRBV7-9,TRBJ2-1,ASNRGTARTYNEQF
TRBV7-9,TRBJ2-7,ASSSSGFFSYEQY
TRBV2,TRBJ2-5,ASSEWDRGGQETQY
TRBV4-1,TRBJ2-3,ASSQDRGAGGPPDTQY
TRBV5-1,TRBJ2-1,ASSLTGSSYNEQF
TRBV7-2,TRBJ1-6,ASSPRPGFSNSPLH
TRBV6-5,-,ASSSPSLYEQY
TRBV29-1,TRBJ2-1,SVQGFGVYNEQF
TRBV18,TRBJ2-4,ASSPEGNIQY
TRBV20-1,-,SGGGRGGYEQY
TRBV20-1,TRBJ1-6,SVNGGFDSPLH
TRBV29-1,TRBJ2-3,SATGVGADTQY
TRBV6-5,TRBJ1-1,ASSSYTRVNTEAF
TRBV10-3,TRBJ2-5,AISESGRTQETQY
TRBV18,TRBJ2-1,ASSYSGSNEQF
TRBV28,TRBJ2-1,ASRAGTSGTNEQF
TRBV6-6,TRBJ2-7,ASGPSPQDIYEQY
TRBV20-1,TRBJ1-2,SAPYSGYWGQNYGYT
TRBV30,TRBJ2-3,AWSLGGRETDTQY
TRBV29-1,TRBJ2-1,SVLGLAGGYNEQF
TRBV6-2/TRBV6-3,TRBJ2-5,ASSYRREQY
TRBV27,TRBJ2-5,ASSLSRRGETQY
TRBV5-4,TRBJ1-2,ASSHRIANYGYT
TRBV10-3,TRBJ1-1,AIRGGVLGTEAF
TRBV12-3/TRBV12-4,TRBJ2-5,ASRTQGQQETQY
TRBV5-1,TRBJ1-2,ASSLGVVGRRSYGYT
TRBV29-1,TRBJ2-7,SAVTGKDSYEQY
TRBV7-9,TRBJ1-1,ASSRRTGANTEAF
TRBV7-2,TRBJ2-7,ASSLLLGQGRNEQY
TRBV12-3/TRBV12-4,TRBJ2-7,ASSLERVAGFEQY
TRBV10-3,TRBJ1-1,ARGTPPRIEAF
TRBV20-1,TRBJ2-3,SAELHGLAGPYNTQY
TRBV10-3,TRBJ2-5,AIRGPYGETQY
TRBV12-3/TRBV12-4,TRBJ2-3,ASSRGNRRRLSIDTQY
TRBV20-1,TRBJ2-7,SATGPYLYEQY
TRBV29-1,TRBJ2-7,SVRQGANDEQY
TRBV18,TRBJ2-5,ASSPFPVQETQY
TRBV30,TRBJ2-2,AWSRRATGELF
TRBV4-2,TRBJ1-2,ASSQVLDRVLDGYT
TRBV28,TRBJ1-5,ASSSEDRDHQPQH
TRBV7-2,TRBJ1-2,ASSPEYGTRGYGYT
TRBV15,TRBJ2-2,ATSREPGQGTTGELF
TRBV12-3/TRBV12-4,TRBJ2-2,ASSPDSGTGELF
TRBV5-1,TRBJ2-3,ASSLALFSTDTQY
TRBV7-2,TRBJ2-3,ASSRLAGGLDYTQY
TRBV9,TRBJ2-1,ASSVGTGWNDQF
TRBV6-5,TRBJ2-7,ASSRTVTYEQY